What follows is one T cell receptor beta chain and its context. Its antigen is undetermined. The sample originates from a study of shared clonotypes between healthy human individuals. Study observations and caveats: Sequencing depth was predicted to influence how clonotypes are shared among donors.

Under the authors' procedure: ImmunoSEQ output held junction-only sequences without quality scores, so filtering differed. Method: immunoSEQ multiplex PCR; TCRdb's copy keeps in-frame clones and lacks some. V, J and clone size are taken as reported in that table, and D and trimming were inferred from the DNA itself. The sample includes over 2 million clones, under 95% of them seen just once. The sample consisted of naive CD4+ T cells from PBMCs. The subset here: CD45RA+ positively selected. This sequence was found in a man aged 18 to 35 in good health. Some clones in this sample may be carry-over from other donors' samples.

CDR3 bases: TGTGCCAGTAGTGATCGGGGGTCCGTAAGGGAGACCCAGTACTTC. Its protein product is CASSDRGSVRETQYF. The V and J genes are TRBV19 and TRBJ2-5, with D perhaps TRBD2 (6 bases). Trimming removed 5 bases at V and 5 bases at J, with 18 bases between. The CDR3 is 15 amino acids. In germline, CDR1 is LNHDA, CDR2 SQIVND (reference sequence).